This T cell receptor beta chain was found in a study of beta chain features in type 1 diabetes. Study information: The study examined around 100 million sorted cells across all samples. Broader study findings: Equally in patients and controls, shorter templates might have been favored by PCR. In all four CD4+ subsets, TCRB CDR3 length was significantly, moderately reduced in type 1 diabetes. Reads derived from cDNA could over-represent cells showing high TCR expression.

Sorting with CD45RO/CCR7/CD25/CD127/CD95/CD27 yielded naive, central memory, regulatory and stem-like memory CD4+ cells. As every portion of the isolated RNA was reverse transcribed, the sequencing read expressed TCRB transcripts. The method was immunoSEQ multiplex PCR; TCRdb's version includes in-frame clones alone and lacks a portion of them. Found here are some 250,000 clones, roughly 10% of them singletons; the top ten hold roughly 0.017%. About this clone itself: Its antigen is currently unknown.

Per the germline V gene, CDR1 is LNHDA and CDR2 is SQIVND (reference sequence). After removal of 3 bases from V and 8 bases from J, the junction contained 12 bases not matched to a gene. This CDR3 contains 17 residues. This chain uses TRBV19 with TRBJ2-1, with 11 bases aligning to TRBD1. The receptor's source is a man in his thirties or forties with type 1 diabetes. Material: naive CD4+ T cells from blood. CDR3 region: CASSIYFPGQGEDEQFF. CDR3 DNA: TGTGCCAGTAGTATTTACTTTCCGGGACAGGGGGAGGATGAGCAGTTCTTC.